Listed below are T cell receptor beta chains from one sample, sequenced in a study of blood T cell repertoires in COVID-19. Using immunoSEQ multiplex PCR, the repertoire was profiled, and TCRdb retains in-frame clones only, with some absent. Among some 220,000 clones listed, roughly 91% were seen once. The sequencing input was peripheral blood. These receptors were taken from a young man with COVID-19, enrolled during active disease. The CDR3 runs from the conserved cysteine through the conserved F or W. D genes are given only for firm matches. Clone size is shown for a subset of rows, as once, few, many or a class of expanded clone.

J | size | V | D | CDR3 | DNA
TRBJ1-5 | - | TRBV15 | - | CATSRDLANGQPQHF | TGTGCCACCAGCAGAGATTTGGCTAACGGGCAGCCCCAGCATTTT
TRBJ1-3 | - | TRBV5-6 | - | CASSLGRPSGNTIYF | TGTGCCAGCAGCTTGGGGCGGCCCTCTGGAAACACCATATATTTT
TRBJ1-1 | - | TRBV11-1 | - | CASSQTRGGTEAFF | TGTGCCAGCAGCCAAACCAGGGGTGGCACTGAAGCTTTCTTT
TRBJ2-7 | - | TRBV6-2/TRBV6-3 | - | CASSQSYEQYF | TGTGCCAGCAGTCAGTCCTACGAGCAGTACTTC
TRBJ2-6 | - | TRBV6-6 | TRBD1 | CASSLRRQGSDWPITNVLTF | TGTGCCAGCAGCCTCCGACGACAGGGGTCCGATTGGCCGATTACCAACGTCCTGACTTTC
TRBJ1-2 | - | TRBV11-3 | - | CASSFPGGYGYTF | TGTGCCAGCAGCTTCCCAGGAGGCTATGGCTACACCTTC
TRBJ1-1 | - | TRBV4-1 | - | CASSQTGAEAFF | TGCGCCAGCAGCCAGACAGGCGCCGAAGCTTTCTTT
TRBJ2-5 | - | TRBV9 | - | CASSVVSGETQYF | TGTGCCAGCAGCGTAGTCTCGGGGGAGACCCAGTACTTC
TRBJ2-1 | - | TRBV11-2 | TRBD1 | CASSLRGQLEYYNEQFF | TGTGCCAGCAGTTTACGGGGACAGCTAGAGTACTACAATGAGCAGTTCTTC
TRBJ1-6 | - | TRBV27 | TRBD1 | CASPGTGLNSPLHF | TGTGCCAGCCCCGGGACAGGGCTCAATTCACCCCTCCACTTT
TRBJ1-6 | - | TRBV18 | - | CASSPKGDSPLHF | TGTGCCAGCTCACCAAAGGGGGATTCACCCCTCCACTTT
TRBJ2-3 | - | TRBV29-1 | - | CSVEGGVRTFTDTQYF | TGCAGCGTTGAGGGCGGGGTCCGAACTTTCACAGATACGCAGTATTTT
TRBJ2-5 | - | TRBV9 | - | CASSVRGLSETQYF | TGTGCCAGCAGCGTAAGGGGCCTGTCAGAGACCCAGTACTTC
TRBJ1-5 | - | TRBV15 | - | CATSDGPLFVGNQPQHF | TGTGCCACCAGCGATGGCCCCCTCTTTGTGGGCAATCAGCCCCAGCATTTT
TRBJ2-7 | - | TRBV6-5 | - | CASSLRAGAYEQYF | TGTGCCAGCAGCCTCCGGGCAGGGGCCTACGAGCAGTACTTC
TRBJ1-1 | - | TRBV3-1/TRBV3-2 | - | CASSPEGNTEAFF | TGTGCCAGCAGCCCCGAGGGGAACACTGAAGCTTTCTTT
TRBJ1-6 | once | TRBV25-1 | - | CASSGGKSPLHF | TGTGCCAGCAGTGGAGGCAAATCACCCCTCCACTTT